These 8 T cell receptor beta chains originate from one sample sequenced in a study of blood T cell repertoires in COVID-19. Produced via immunoSEQ multiplex PCR; TCRdb's table is partial and in-frame only. In the table there are some 140,000 clones, about 83% of which are singletons. The sequenced sample consisted of peripheral blood. The origin of the receptors is a human donor in a cohort sampled during active COVID-19.

This clone has at least ten counts. This sequence joins TRBV9 and TRBJ2-3; 10 nucleotides agree with TRBD1. Germline CDR1 and CDR2: SGDLS and YYNGEE. The length of the CDR3 is 15 residues. Trimming cost V 4 bases and J 6 bases; bases outside gene matches: 8. This chain's CDR3 is CASSRRGTGVDTQYF. The CDR3 region has the DNA TGTGCCAGCAGCAGAAGAGGGACAGGGGTTGATACGCAGTATTTT.

The gene calls are TRBV7-9 and TRBJ2-5; 7 bases fit TRBD1. The CDR3 extends over 12 amino acids. Germline-derived CDR1 and CDR2 are SEHNR and FQNEAQ (reference sequence). Trimming cost V 8 bases and J 3 bases; bases outside gene matches: 3. The CDR3 protein is CASGTEEETQYF. CDR3 coding DNA: TGTGCCAGCGGGACAGAGGAAGAGACCCAGTACTTC.

The chain links TRBV10-2 to TRBJ1-1; perhaps TRBD1 as D (6 bases). V lost 3 bases and J lost 4, with 12 bases in between. This CDR3 region has 14 residues. Germline loops: CDR1 WSHSY, CDR2 SAAADI. This chain's CDR3 is CASSDTGRGTEAFF. The CDR3 nucleotides are TGCGCCAGCAGTGATACAGGGAGGGGCACTGAAGCTTTCTTT.

The V gene is TRBV4-2, the J gene TRBJ1-2, with 7 positions matching TRBD1. The CDR3 runs to 17 residues. Trimming cost V 0 bases and J 2 bases; bases outside gene matches: 9. Germline CDR1 reads LGHNA; CDR2 reads YNFKEQ. The CDR3 bases are TGTGCCAGCAGCCAAGATCCCTCCTTACAGGGGAACTATGGCTACACCTTC. Translation gives CASSQDPSLQGNYGYTF.

The chain uses TRBV19 and TRBJ2-1, with 8 bases identical to TRBD2. Germline assignment: CDR1 LNHDA and CDR2 SQIVND (reference sequence). Trimming removed 1 base from V and 10 bases from J; junction bases left unmatched: 6. The CDR3 totals 14 residues. The CDR3 DNA reads TGTGCCAGTAGTATAGGGCCTAGCGGGCGGGAGCAGTTCTTC. Its translation: CASSIGPSGREQFF.

The gene calls are TRBV19 and TRBJ1-1; 9 bases align to TRBD1. The junction had 21 bases not matched to a gene; V was cut back by 4 bases and J by 3 bases. CDR1 and CDR2 (germline): LNHDA, SQIVND (reference sequence). The CDR3 length is 20 residues. This CDR3 reads CASSTQDDLDRGLIDTEAFF. CDR3 bases: TGTGCCAGTAGTACTCAGGACGACCTAGACAGGGGGTTGATAGACACTGAAGCTTTCTTT. Supplemented by reference TRBV19 and TRBJ1-1, the full variable domain reads DGGITQSPKYLFRKEGQNVTLSCEQNLNHDAMYWYRQDPGQGLRLIYYSQIVNDFQKGDIAEGYSVSREKKESFPLTVTSAQKNPTAFYLCASSTQDDLDRGLIDTEAFFGQGTRLTVV.

The J gene is TRBJ1-5, the V gene TRBV21-1; the DNA was not compared with TRBD1, the D call given in the table. TRBV21-1 is marked as a pseudogene. The CDR3 totals 15 residues. This CDR3 reads CASSIVGRDDQPQHF. CDR3 nucleotides: TGTGCCAGCAGCATAGTGGGCAGGGATGATCAGCCCCAGCATTTT.

This clone was observed once. The chain links TRBV15 to TRBJ1-4, with D uncertain. The V end was cut by 4 bases, the J end by 8 bases, with 14 bases between. In germline, CDR1 is LNHNV, CDR2 YYDKDF (reference sequence). The CDR3 sequence is 14 residues long. The CDR3, as DNA: TGTGCCACCAGCAAGACAAACCCGGGGGAAAAACTGTTTTTT. Its translation: CATSKTNPGEKLFF.